This T cell receptor (beta chain) was identified in a study of blood T cell repertoires in COVID-19. The table came from immunoSEQ multiplex PCR; TCRdb's copy has only in-frame clones and leaves some out. Among some 200,000 clones, 84% were seen once, and the ten largest hold 13% to 15%. CDR3 length: 15 residues. The germline gives CDR1 SEHNR, CDR2 FQNEAQ (reference sequence). Trimming pared 1 base from V and 3 bases from J, leaving 10 bases between. This chain connects TRBV7-9 to TRBJ2-1; a weak D match, TRBD1 (6 bases). The sequence came from a man aged 25-45 years with active or convalescent COVID-19. Sequences were obtained from peripheral blood. The CDR3 protein is CASSLVRDIYNEQFF. CDR3 sequence (DNA): TGTGCCAGCAGCTTAGTCAGGGACATCTACAATGAGCAGTTCTTC.